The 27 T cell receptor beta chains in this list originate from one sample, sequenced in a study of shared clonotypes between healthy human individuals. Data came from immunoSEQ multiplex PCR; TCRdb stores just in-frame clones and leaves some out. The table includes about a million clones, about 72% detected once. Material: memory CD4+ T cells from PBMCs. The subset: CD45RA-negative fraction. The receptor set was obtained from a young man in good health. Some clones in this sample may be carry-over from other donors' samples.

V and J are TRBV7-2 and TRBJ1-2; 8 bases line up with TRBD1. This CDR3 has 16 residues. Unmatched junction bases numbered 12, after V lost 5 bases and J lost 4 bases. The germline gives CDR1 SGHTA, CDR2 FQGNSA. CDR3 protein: CASSDYTRTGSYGYTF. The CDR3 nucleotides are TGTGCCAGCAGCGATTACACCAGGACAGGGAGCTATGGCTACACCTTC.

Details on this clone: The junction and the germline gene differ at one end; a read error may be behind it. CDR3 DNA sequence: TGTGCCAGCAGCCAAGATACCGGGACAGGGGTTCATGGTGGCTTC. Amino acids: CASSQDTGTGVHGGF. This chain uses TRBV4-2 with TRBJ2-7, with TRBD1 matching over 10 bases. The CDR3 length is 15 residues. In germline, CDR1 is LGHNA, CDR2 YNFKEQ.

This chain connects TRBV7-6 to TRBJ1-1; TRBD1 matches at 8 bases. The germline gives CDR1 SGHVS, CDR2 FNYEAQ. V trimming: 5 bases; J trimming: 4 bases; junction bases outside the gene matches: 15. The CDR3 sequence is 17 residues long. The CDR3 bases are TGTGCCAGCAGCCCTTCCCGGACAGGGTATGACAGCACTGAAGCTTTCTTT. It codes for CASSPSRTGYDSTEAFF. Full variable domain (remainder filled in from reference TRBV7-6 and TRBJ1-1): GAGVSQSPRYKVTKRGQDVALRCDPISGHVSLYWYRQALGQGPEFLTYFNYEAQQDKSGLPNDRFSAERPEGSISTLTIQRTEQRDSAMYRCASSPSRTGYDSTEAFFGQGTRLTVV.

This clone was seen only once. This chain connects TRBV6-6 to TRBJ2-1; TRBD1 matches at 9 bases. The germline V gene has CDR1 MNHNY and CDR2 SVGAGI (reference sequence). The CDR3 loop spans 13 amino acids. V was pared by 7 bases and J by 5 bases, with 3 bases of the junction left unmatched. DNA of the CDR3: TGTGCCAGCAACGACAGGGGGAACAATGAGCAGTTCTTC. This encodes CASNDRGNNEQFF.

Written as DNA, the CDR3 is TGTGCCAGCACCAACGGGCTAGCGGGAGCCTATCCGGGGAATGAGCAGTTCTTC. This codes for CASTNGLAGAYPGNEQFF. The rearrangement links TRBV7-9 to TRBJ2-1, with 10 bases matching TRBD2. The CDR3 consists of 18 residues. Trimming at V came to 7 bases and at J to 7 bases, leaving 19 bases not matched to a gene. The V gene's germline CDR1 is SEHNR and CDR2 FQNEAQ (reference sequence).

CDR3 bases: TGTGCCAGCAGTGGCGAGCTGGGGACAGATACGCAGTATTTT. Translating gives CASSGELGTDTQYF. V usage is TRBV2 and J usage is TRBJ2-3; D is unclear. Germline lookup yields CDR1 SNHLY and CDR2 FYNNEI. CDR3 size: 14 residues. Trimming cost V 4 bases and J 3 bases, with 11 bases left between them.

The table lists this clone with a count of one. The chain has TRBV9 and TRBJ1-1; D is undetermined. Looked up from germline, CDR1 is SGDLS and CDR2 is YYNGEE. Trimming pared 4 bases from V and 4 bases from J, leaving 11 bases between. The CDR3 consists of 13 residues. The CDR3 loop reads CASSPRIGTEAFF. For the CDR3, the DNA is TGTGCCAGCAGCCCTCGTATCGGCACTGAAGCTTTCTTT.

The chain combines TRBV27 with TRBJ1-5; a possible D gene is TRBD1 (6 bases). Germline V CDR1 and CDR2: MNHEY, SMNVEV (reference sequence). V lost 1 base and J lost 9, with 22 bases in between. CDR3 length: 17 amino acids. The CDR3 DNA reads TGTGCCAGCAGTTTATTCGGGGACACCTTCCTCGCTGGGCCCCAGCATTTT. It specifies CASSLFGDTFLAGPQHF.

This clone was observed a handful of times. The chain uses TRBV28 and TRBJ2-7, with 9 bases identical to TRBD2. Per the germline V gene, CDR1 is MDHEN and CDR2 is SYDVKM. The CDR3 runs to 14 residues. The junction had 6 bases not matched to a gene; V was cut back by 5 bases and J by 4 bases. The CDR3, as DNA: TGTGCCAGCAGTACTCCTAGCGGGATATACGAGCAGTACTTC. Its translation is CASSTPSGIYEQYF.

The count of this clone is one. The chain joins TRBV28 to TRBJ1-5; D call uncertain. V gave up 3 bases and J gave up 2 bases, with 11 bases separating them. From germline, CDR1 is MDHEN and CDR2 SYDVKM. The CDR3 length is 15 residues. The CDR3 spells CASSFPQVGNQPQHF. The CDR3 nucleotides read TGTGCCAGCAGTTTCCCCCAGGTGGGCAATCAGCCCCAGCATTTT.

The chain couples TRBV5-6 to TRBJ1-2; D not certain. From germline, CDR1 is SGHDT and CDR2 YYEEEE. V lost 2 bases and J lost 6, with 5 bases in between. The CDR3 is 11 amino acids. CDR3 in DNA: TGTGCCAGCAGCTTTCGAGATGGCTACACCTTC. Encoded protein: CASSFRDGYTF.

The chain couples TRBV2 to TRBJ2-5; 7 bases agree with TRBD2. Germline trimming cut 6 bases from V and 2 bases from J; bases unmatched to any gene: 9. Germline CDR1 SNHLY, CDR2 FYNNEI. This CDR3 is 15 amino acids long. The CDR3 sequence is CASSRDQAGQETQYF. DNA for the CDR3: TGTGCCAGCAGCCGCGATCAAGCGGGACAAGAGACCCAGTACTTC.

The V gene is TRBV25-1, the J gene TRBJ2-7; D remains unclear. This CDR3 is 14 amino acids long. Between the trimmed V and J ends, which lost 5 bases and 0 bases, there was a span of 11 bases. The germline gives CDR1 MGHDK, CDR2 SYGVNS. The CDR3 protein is CASSLGGSSYEQYF. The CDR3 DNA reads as TGTGCCAGCAGTCTCGGCGGTAGCTCCTACGAGCAGTACTTC.

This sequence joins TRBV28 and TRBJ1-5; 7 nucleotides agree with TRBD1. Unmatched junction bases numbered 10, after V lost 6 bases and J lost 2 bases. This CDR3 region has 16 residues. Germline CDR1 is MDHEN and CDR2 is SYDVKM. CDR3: CASRIAGQVRNQPQHF. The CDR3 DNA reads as TGTGCCAGCAGAATTGCCGGACAGGTACGCAATCAGCCCCAGCATTTT.

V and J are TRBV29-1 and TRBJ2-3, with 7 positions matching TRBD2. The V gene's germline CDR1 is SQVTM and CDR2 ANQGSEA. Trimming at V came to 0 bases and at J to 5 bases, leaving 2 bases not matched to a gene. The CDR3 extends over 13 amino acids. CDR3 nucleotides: TGCAGCGTTGAAGAGGGGGGGGGAGATACGCAGTATTTT. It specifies CSVEEGGGDTQYF.

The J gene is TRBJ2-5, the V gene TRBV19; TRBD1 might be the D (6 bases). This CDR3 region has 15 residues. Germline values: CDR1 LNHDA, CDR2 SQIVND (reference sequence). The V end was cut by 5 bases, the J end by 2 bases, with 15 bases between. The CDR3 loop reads CASSRSGTTQETQYF. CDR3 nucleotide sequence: TGTGCCAGTAGTCGATCCGGGACAACACAAGAGACCCAGTACTTC.

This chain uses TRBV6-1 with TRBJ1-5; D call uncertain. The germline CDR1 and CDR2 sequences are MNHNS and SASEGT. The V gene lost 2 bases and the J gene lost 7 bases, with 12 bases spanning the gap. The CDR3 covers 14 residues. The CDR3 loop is CASSETAEPQPQHF. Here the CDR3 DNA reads TGTGCCAGCAGTGAAACTGCTGAACCACAGCCCCAGCATTTT.

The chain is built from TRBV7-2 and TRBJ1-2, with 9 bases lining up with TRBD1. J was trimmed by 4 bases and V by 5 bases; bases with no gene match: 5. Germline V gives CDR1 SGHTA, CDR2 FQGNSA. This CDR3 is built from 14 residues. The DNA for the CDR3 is TGTGCCAGCAGCAAAACAGGGGGCGGCTATGGCTACACCTTC. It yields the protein CASSKTGGGYGYTF.

The CDR3 DNA sequence: TGTGCCAGCAGCCAAGGGGCTAGCGGGAGGAAATACTTC. Amino acid sequence: CASSQGASGRKYF. J is TRBJ2-7 and V is TRBV4-2, with TRBD2 matching 11 bases. This CDR3 contains 13 residues. Germline V CDR1 and CDR2: LGHNA, YNFKEQ. The trim removed 1 base at V and 13 bases at J, leaving 6 bases unmatched.

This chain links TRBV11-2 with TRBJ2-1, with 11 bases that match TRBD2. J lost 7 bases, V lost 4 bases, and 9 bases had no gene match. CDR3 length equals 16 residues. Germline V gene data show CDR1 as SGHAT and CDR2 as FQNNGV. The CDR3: CASSSGLAGGRNEQFF. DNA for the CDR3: TGTGCCAGCAGCTCCGGGCTAGCGGGAGGAAGGAATGAGCAGTTCTTC. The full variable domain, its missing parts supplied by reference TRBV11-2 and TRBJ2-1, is EAGVAQSPRYKIIEKRQSVAFWCNPISGHATLYWYQQILGQGPKLLIQFQNNGVVDDSQLPKDRFSAERLKGVDSTLKIQPAKLEDSAVYLCASSSGLAGGRNEQFFGPGTRLTVL.

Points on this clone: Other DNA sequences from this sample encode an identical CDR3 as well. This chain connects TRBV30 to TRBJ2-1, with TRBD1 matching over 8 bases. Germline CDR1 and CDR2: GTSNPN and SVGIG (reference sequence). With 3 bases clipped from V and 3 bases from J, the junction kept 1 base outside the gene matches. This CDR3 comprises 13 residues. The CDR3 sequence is CAWRTGVYNEQFF. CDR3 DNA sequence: TGTGCCTGGAGGACAGGGGTCTACAATGAGCAGTTCTTC.

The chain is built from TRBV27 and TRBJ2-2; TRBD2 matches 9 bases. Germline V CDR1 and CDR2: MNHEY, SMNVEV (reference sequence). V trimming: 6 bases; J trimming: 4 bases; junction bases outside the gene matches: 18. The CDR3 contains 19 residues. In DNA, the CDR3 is TGTGCCAGCAGCGCCAGACTCCCGAGGGGCGGGAGGGCCACCGGGGAGCTGTTTTTT. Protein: CASSARLPRGGRATGELFF.

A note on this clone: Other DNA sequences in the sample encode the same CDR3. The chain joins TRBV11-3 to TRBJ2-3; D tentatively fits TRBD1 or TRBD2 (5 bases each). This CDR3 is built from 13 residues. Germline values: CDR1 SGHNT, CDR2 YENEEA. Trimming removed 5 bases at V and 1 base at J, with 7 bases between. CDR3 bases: TGTGCCAGCAGCCGAGGGGGCACAGATACGCAGTATTTT. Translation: CASSRGGTDTQYF.

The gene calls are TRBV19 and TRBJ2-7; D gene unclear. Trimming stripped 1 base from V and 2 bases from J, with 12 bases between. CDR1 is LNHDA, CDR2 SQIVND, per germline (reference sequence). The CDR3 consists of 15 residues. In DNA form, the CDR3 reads TGTGCCAGTAGTATAGGGGTATTAGATACCTACGAGCAGTACTTC. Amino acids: CASSIGVLDTYEQYF.

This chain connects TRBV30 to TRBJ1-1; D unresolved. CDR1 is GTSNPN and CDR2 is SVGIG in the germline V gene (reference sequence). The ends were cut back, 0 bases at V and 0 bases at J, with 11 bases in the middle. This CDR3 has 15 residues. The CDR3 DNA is TGTGCCTGGAGTGTACGGTCTGGGCTGAACACTGAAGCTTTCTTT. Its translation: CAWSVRSGLNTEAFF.

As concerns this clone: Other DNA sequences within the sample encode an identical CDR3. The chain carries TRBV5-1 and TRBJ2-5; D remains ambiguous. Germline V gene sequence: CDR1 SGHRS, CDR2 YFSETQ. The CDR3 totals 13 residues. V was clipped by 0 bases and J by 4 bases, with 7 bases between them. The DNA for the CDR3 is TGCGCCAGCAGCTTGGCCGGTCGAGAGACCCAGTACTTC. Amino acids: CASSLAGRETQYF.

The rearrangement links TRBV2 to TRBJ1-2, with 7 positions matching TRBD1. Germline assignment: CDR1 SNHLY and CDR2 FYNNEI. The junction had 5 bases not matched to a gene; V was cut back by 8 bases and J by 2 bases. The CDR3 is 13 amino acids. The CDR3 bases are TGTGCCAGCGCCCTGACAGGGAACTATGGCTACACCTTC. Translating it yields CASALTGNYGYTF.